This T cell receptor (beta chain) comes out of a study of T-cell reconstitution after alpha-beta-depleted transplantation in children. Study-wide points: Reportedly, alpha-beta T cells present about two months post-transplant originated from several hundred expanded clones of graft origin. Day-60 TCRbeta diversity that was high in some patients was derived from surviving recipient T cells and thymic progenitors. A year post-transplant, T-cell counts and diversity derived mostly from newly produced T cells.

With respect to this clonotype: Antigen: not known.

Preparation of the TCRbeta library involved a method that used unique molecular identifiers. TCRdb passed the PCR reads through MiXCR, listing each CDR3 protein once. The repertoire includes 550,000 to 600,000 distinct CDR3 sequences, 20% to 25% of them detected once, and 11% to 15% sits in the top ten. The CDR3 contains 16 residues. The germline CDR1 and CDR2 sequences are SGHRS and YFSETQ. J was trimmed by 5 bases and V by 2 bases; bases with no gene match: 5. The chain has TRBV5-1 and TRBJ2-1, with 12 positions matching TRBD2. Here the sequenced sample was PBMCs, mostly from graft donor cells, taken 360 days after TCRalphabeta/CD19-depleted stem cell transplant. This clonotype originated in a boy in the first two years of life who had a stem cell transplant for acute myeloid leukemia, so the T cells may come from the graft donor. Here the CDR3 reads CASSLRTSGDNNEQFF. The CDR3 DNA is TGCGCCAGCAGCTTAAGGACTAGCGGGGATAACAATGAGCAGTTCTTC.